Presented here are 3 T cell receptor beta chains from one specimen sequenced in a study of shared clonotypes between healthy human individuals. Clones were read by immunoSEQ multiplex PCR, and TCRdb kept only the in-frame ones, dropping some. The sample holds about 590,000 clones; around 95% are singletons and the top ten take about 0.11%. Selected positively for CCR7 and CD45RO-negative, naive CD8 cells excluded terminally differentiated effector memory CD45RA+ cells. Sequencing was carried out using naive CD8+ T cells sorted from blood. The receptors originated from a woman aged 25-40 years in good health.

The chain links TRBV27 to TRBJ1-2; D is perhaps TRBD1 (5 bases). V was pared by 7 bases and J by 7 bases, with 16 bases between. The length of the CDR3 is 13 residues. Germline CDR1 reads MNHEY; CDR2 reads SMNVEV (reference sequence). CDR3 amino acids: CASKGKGFSGYTF. The CDR3, as DNA: TGTGCCAGCAAGGGCAAGGGGTTCTCTGGCTACACCTTC.

This clone was counted only a few times. The V call is TRBV5-4, the J call TRBJ1-1, with D unclear. The CDR3 sequence is 12 residues long. Germline V gives CDR1 SGHNT, CDR2 YYREEE (reference sequence). The ends were cut back, 3 bases at V and 7 bases at J, with 10 bases in the middle. The CDR3 protein is CASSSMDFEAFF. DNA of the CDR3: TGTGCCAGCAGCTCAATGGACTTTGAAGCTTTCTTT.

The chain carries TRBV21-1 and TRBJ2-5; the table's D call, TRBD1, was not checked against the DNA. TRBV21-1 is flagged as a pseudogene. There are 14 residues in the CDR3. The CDR3 DNA reads as TGTGCCAGCAGCATTGACAGGAGAGAAGAGACCCAGTACTTC. It encodes CASSIDRREETQYF.